The 23 T cell receptor beta chains listed next were all sequenced from one sample in a study of PD-L1 blockade in urothelial cancer. Libraries were prepared by immunoSEQ multiplex PCR; TCRdb keeps only in-frame clonotypes and omits some of them. Among 27,000 or so clones, around 87% were seen once, and the ten largest hold 1.5% to 2%. The specimen comprised PBMCs, sampled around atezolizumab (anti-PD-L1) treatment. The receptor source for this set is a middle-aged man with urothelial cancer.

The rearrangement links TRBV9 to TRBJ2-2; the D gene is possibly TRBD2 (6 bases). Trimming cost V 0 bases and J 6 bases, with 9 bases left between them. This CDR3 is built from 14 residues. Germline CDR1 is SGDLS and CDR2 is YYNGEE. The CDR3 spells CASSVGGGAGELFF. The CDR3 bases are TGTGCCAGCAGCGTAGGGGGCGGGGCCGGGGAGCTGTTTTTT.

The chain is built from TRBV11-3 and TRBJ1-2; TRBD1 agrees at 9 bases. This CDR3 is built from 16 residues. V dropped 2 bases and J dropped 3; count of bases not matched to a gene: 7. Germline V gene sequence: CDR1 SGHNT, CDR2 YENEEA. CDR3 sequence (DNA): TGTGCCAGCAGCTTAACCCGGGACAGGGAGGACTATGGCTACACCTTC. Encoded protein: CASSLTRDREDYGYTF.

CDR3 in amino acids: CASSPSGTRETQYF. DNA for the CDR3: TGTGCCAGCAGTCCTAGCGGGACTAGAGAGACCCAGTACTTC. The chain employs TRBV6-5 and TRBJ2-5, with 9 bases that match TRBD2. Germline values: CDR1 MNHEY, CDR2 SVGAGI. CDR3 length equals 14 residues. Trimming at V came to 5 bases and at J to 4 bases, leaving 5 bases not matched to a gene.

The chain carries TRBV27 and TRBJ2-7; 7 bases are a match to TRBD1. CDR1 and CDR2 from the germline V gene are MNHEY and SMNVEV (reference sequence). After removal of 5 bases from V and 2 bases from J, the junction contained 6 bases not matched to a gene. The CDR3 loop spans 14 amino acids. The CDR3 loop is CASSGGQQPYEQYF. In nucleotides, the CDR3 is TGTGCCAGCAGTGGGGGACAGCAGCCCTACGAGCAGTACTTC.

This rearrangement joins TRBV6-5 to TRBJ1-3; weak D call: TRBD1 (5 bases). Between the trimmed V and J ends, which lost 5 bases and 0 bases, there was a span of 11 bases. The length of the CDR3 is 15 residues. Germline CDR1 reads MNHEY; CDR2 reads SVGAGI. The CDR3 protein is CASSPTDLSGNTIYF. The CDR3 region has the DNA TGTGCCAGCAGTCCGACAGACCTCTCTGGAAACACCATATATTTT.

This sequence joins TRBV7-2 and TRBJ2-7, with a weak D call TRBD2 (6 bases). The CDR3 has 14 amino acids. Germline values: CDR1 SGHTA, CDR2 FQGNSA. V was pared by 5 bases and J by 2 bases, with 13 bases between. As DNA, the CDR3 is TGTGCCAGCAGCAAGGAGCGGGCCGCCTACGAGCAGTACTTC. It specifies CASSKERAAYEQYF. The full variable domain, its missing parts supplied by reference TRBV7-2 and TRBJ2-7, is GAGVSQSPSNKVTEKGKDVELRCDPISGHTALYWYRQSLGQGLEFLIYFQGNSAPDKSGLPSDRFSAERTGGSVSTLTIQRTQQEDSAVYLCASSKERAAYEQYFGPGTRLTVT.

This clone was seen once. The chain employs TRBV7-2 and TRBJ2-1, with 12 bases lining up with TRBD2. This CDR3 is 18 amino acids long. The ends lost 0 bases at V and 6 bases at J; junction bases unmatched: 9. In germline, CDR1 is SGHTA, CDR2 FQGNSA. CDR3 amino acids: CASSLAVLAGGPSNEQFF. CDR3 in DNA: TGTGCCAGCAGCTTAGCGGTCCTAGCGGGAGGGCCCAGCAATGAGCAGTTCTTC.

This clone was seen only once. The chain carries TRBV18 and TRBJ2-1; 8 positions match TRBD2. The germline CDR1 and CDR2 sequences are KGHSH and LQKENI. The CDR3 totals 14 residues. V shed 6 bases and J 5 bases; nucleotides not matched to a gene: 6. DNA of the CDR3: TGTGCCAGCTCGCGCTTAGCGGGAAACAATGAGCAGTTCTTC. This encodes CASSRLAGNNEQFF. The variable domain in full, with the rest retrieved from reference TRBV18 and TRBJ2-1, is NAGVMQNPRHLVRRRGQEARLRCSPMKGHSHVYWYRQLPEEGLKFMVYLQKENIIDESGMPKERFSAEFPKEGPSILRIQQVVRGDSAAYFCASSRLAGNNEQFFGPGTRLTVL.

The chain uses TRBV2 and TRBJ2-1, with 8 nucleotides matching TRBD1. CDR1 SNHLY and CDR2 FYNNEI come from the germline V gene. This CDR3 contains 16 residues. V was clipped by 3 bases and J by 10 bases; unmatched bases: 14. Here the CDR3 reads CASSETGVFVTGEQFF. DNA of the CDR3: TGTGCCAGCAGTGAGACAGGGGTGTTCGTTACAGGGGAGCAGTTCTTC. The complete variable domain, with remaining parts taken from reference TRBV2 and TRBJ2-1, reads EPEVTQTPSHQVTQMGQEVILRCVPISNHLYFYWYRQILGQKVEFLVSFYNNEISEKSEIFDDQFSVERPDGSNFTLKIRSTKLEDSAMYFCASSETGVFVTGEQFFGPGTRLTVL.

The chain links TRBV6-6 to TRBJ1-2, with D unclear. Germline CDR1 MNHNY, CDR2 SVGAGI (reference sequence). The CDR3 has 14 residues. Trimming shortened V by 7 bases and J by 3 bases, and 15 bases separated the two germline ends. CDR3 residues: CASTFPARDYGYTF. The DNA of the CDR3 is TGTGCCAGCACTTTCCCAGCCCGGGACTATGGCTACACCTTC.

The chain joins TRBV28 to TRBJ2-5; D is perhaps TRBD1 (5 bases). This CDR3 comprises 15 residues. Germline CDR1 reads MDHEN; CDR2 reads SYDVKM. Trimming removed 3 bases at V and 1 base at J, with 12 bases between. CDR3 protein: CASSFKGAFQETQYF. The CDR3 DNA reads TGTGCCAGCAGTTTCAAAGGGGCGTTCCAAGAGACCCAGTACTTC.

The gene calls are TRBV28 and TRBJ2-5, with D maybe TRBD1 (6 bases). Germline assignment: CDR1 MDHEN and CDR2 SYDVKM. This CDR3 is built from 13 residues. Deletions cut 3 bases from V and 5 bases from J, with 10 bases between. The CDR3 loop reads CASSFGTSETQYF. For the CDR3, the DNA is TGTGCCAGCAGTTTCGGGACATCTGAGACCCAGTACTTC. Supplemented by reference TRBV28 and TRBJ2-5, the full variable domain reads DVKVTQSSRYLVKRTGEKVFLECVQDMDHENMFWYRQDPGLGLRLIYFSYDVKMKEKGDIPEGYSVSREKKERFSLILESASTNQTSMYLCASSFGTSETQYFGPGTRLLVL.

The chain recombines TRBV9 with TRBJ2-3, with D uncertain. The CDR3 has 14 amino acids. Germline CDR1 SGDLS, CDR2 YYNGEE. Trimming took 0 bases from V and 1 from J, leaving 6 bases between them. CDR3 protein: CASSVVSGTDTQYF. The DNA for the CDR3 is TGTGCCAGCAGCGTAGTCTCCGGCACAGATACGCAGTATTTT. Full variable domain (rest looked up from reference TRBV9 and TRBJ2-3): DSGVTQTPKHLITATGQRVTLRCSPRSGDLSVYWYQQSLDQGLQFLIQYYNGEERAKGNILERFSAQQFPDLHSELNLSSLELGDSALYFCASSVVSGTDTQYFGPGTRLTVL.

The chain employs TRBV9 and TRBJ2-1; 14 nucleotides align to TRBD2. The CDR3 loop spans 19 amino acids. J was trimmed by 4 bases and V by 0 bases; bases with no gene match: 9. CDR1 and CDR2 (germline): SGDLS, YYNGEE. The CDR3 sequence: CASSVATSGGARIYNEQFF. The DNA for the CDR3 is TGTGCCAGCAGCGTAGCGACTAGCGGGGGGGCCCGGATATACAATGAGCAGTTCTTC.

J is TRBJ2-7 and V is TRBV2, with TRBD2 matching over 11 bases. This CDR3 contains 13 residues. The junction had 5 bases not matched to a gene; V was cut back by 7 bases and J by 6 bases. Germline CDR1 and CDR2: SNHLY and FYNNEI. The CDR3 DNA follows: TGTGCCAGCATTCTTAGCGGGAGGGGCGAGCAGTACTTC. It translates to CASILSGRGEQYF.

The V and J genes are TRBV5-1 and TRBJ2-1; TRBD2 matches 10 bases. Trimming took 5 bases from V and 5 from J; bases not matched to a gene: 13. This CDR3 has 17 amino acids. Looked up from germline, CDR1 is SGHRS and CDR2 is YFSETQ. CDR3 sequence reads: CASRSSGGSVSNNEQFF. In DNA, the CDR3 is TGCGCCAGCAGGTCTAGCGGGGGCTCGGTTTCCAACAATGAGCAGTTCTTC.

The chain joins TRBV7-6 to TRBJ2-2, with D possibly being TRBD2 (5 bases). Between the trimmed V and J ends, which lost 2 bases and 0 bases, there was a span of 7 bases. This CDR3 spans 15 amino acids. From germline, CDR1 is SGHVS and CDR2 FNYEAQ. The CDR3 is CASSLTGTNTGELFF. In nucleotides, the CDR3 is TGTGCCAGCAGCTTAACGGGAACGAACACCGGGGAGCTGTTTTTT. Full variable domain (rest looked up from reference TRBV7-6 and TRBJ2-2): GAGVSQSPRYKVTKRGQDVALRCDPISGHVSLYWYRQALGQGPEFLTYFNYEAQQDKSGLPNDRFSAERPEGSISTLTIQRTEQRDSAMYRCASSLTGTNTGELFFGEGSRLTVL.

This sequence joins TRBV2 and TRBJ2-2; 9 bases fit TRBD2. CDR3 length: 17 amino acids. Germline CDR1 is SNHLY and CDR2 is FYNNEI. Trimming took 6 bases from V and 7 from J; bases not matched to a gene: 15. CDR3 DNA: TGTGCCAGCAGCCCCAGTCAGTTAGCGGGAGTGCACGGGGAGCTGTTTTTT. Residues: CASSPSQLAGVHGELFF.

The chain combines TRBV7-2 with TRBJ1-5; D possibly corresponds to TRBD1 (6 bases). This CDR3 contains 14 residues. V lost 5 bases to trimming and J lost 14 bases, with 22 bases between them. Germline V lookup: CDR1 SGHTA, CDR2 FQGNSA. CDR3 loop: CASSVDRTPGSEHF. The CDR3 region has the DNA TGTGCCAGCAGCGTAGACAGGACCCCCGGGTCCGAGCATTTT.

The chain recombines TRBV9 with TRBJ2-1; 14 bases line up with TRBD2. The V gene end was trimmed by 4 bases and the J gene end by 11 bases; junction bases not matched to a gene: 5. This CDR3 comprises 14 residues. Germline V lookup: CDR1 SGDLS, CDR2 YYNGEE. DNA of the CDR3: TGTGCCAGCAGCCCGGGACTAGCGGGGGCGAAGCAGTTCTTC. Translated, it gives CASSPGLAGAKQFF.

CDR3 coding DNA: TGCGCCAGCAGCCAAGGGGGAGGGTCCTACAATGAGCAGTTCTTC. Translating gives CASSQGGGSYNEQFF. The V call is TRBV4-3, the J call TRBJ2-1, with 7 nucleotides matching TRBD2. J lost 1 base, V lost 1 base, and 1 base had no gene match. Germline lookup yields CDR1 LGHNA and CDR2 YSLEER. The CDR3 has 15 amino acids.

V is TRBV5-5 and J is TRBJ2-5; D possibly corresponds to TRBD2 (5 bases). Germline values: CDR1 SGHKS, CDR2 YYEKEE (reference sequence). Trimming pared 4 bases from V and 1 base from J, leaving 11 bases between. This CDR3 is built from 14 residues. The CDR3 nucleotides read TGTGCCAGCAGCCACCTGGGGAGCCAAGAGACCCAGTACTTC. It translates to CASSHLGSQETQYF.

This clone was found a few times. The genes are TRBV29-1 and TRBJ2-3, with TRBD2 matching over 12 bases. Germline CDR1 SQVTM, CDR2 ANQGSEA. This CDR3 contains 14 residues. Germline trimming cut 6 bases from V and 5 bases from J; bases unmatched to any gene: 6. The CDR3 here is CSVLAGGNVDTQYF. Written as DNA, the CDR3 is TGCAGCGTCCTAGCGGGAGGGAACGTAGATACGCAGTATTTT.